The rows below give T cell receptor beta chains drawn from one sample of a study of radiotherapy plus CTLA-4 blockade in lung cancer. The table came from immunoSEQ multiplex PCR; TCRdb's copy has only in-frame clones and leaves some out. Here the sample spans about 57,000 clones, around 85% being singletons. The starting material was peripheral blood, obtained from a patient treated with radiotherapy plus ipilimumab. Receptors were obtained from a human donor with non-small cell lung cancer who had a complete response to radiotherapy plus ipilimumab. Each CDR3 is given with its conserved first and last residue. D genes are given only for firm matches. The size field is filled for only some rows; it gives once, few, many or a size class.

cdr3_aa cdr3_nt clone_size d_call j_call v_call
CASSRTGLNTEAFF TGTGCCAGTAGTCGTACAGGACTGAACACTGAAGCTTTCTTT - - TRBJ1-1 TRBV19
CAISREGYQPQHF TGTGCCATCAGCCGGGAGGGATATCAGCCCCAGCATTTT - - TRBJ1-5 TRBV10-3
CASSPRLAAGDEQFF TGTGCCAGCAGCCCTAGACTAGCCGCTGGGGATGAGCAGTTCTTC - TRBD2 TRBJ2-1 TRBV5-6
CASSRDSYNEQFF TGTGCCAGCAGCCGGGACTCATACAATGAGCAGTTCTTC - - TRBJ2-1 TRBV7-2
CASSLSSGVVYNEQFF TGTGCCAGCAGTTTATCTTCAGGGGTCGTTTACAATGAGCAGTTCTTC - - TRBJ2-1 TRBV27
CASSVRTDYGYTF TGTGCCAGCAGCGTAAGGACAGACTATGGCTACACCTTC - - TRBJ1-2 TRBV9
CASSDRTGGTGNTIYF TGTGCCAGCAGCGATCGGACAGGGGGAACTGGAAACACCATATATTTT - TRBD1 TRBJ1-3 TRBV11-2
CASRQTSGAVEQYF TGTGCCAGCAGGCAAACTAGCGGGGCAGTCGAGCAGTACTTC - TRBD2 TRBJ2-7 TRBV2
CASRLTGQGGETQYF TGTGCCAGTAGACTGACGGGACAGGGGGGAGAGACCCAGTACTTC - TRBD1 TRBJ2-5 TRBV19
CASSFRPRTTIEGSPLHF TGTGCCAGCAGCTTCCGACCGCGCACGACAATTGAGGGATCCCCCCTCCACTTT - - TRBJ1-6 TRBV7-8
CASSLGQAYGYTF TGTGCCAGCAGCCTGGGACAGGCCTATGGCTACACCTTC - TRBD1 TRBJ1-2 TRBV2
CASSLMGGSTDTQYF TGTGCCAGCAGCTTGATGGGGGGTAGCACAGATACGCAGTATTTT - - TRBJ2-3 TRBV7-8
CASSATSWSQFF TGTGCCAGCAGTGCGACTAGCTGGAGTCAGTTCTTC - TRBD2 TRBJ2-1 TRBV6-1
CASSPERGLSYEQYF TGTGCCAGCTCACCAGAGCGGGGGCTCTCCTACGAGCAGTACTTC - TRBD2 TRBJ2-7 TRBV18
CASSIGGQNSGNTIYF TGTGCCAGTAGTATAGGCGGACAGAACTCTGGAAACACCATATATTTT few - TRBJ1-3 TRBV19
CASSPPGMGYGYTF TGTGCCAGCAGCCCCCCCGGGATGGGCTATGGCTACACCTTC - - TRBJ1-2 TRBV7-9
CASSKGQGVLEKLFF TGCGCCAGCAGCAAGGGACAGGGGGTACTGGAAAAACTGTTTTTT - TRBD1 TRBJ1-4 TRBV5-1
CASSRTPDTQYF TGTGCCAGCAGCCGGACACCTGATACGCAGTATTTT - - TRBJ2-3 TRBV7-6
CASAFTGGENTIYF TGTGCCAGCGCATTTACAGGGGGCGAAAACACCATATATTTT few TRBD1 TRBJ1-3 TRBV19
CASITEQGNREKLFF TGTGCCAGCATCACAGAACAGGGGAATCGAGAAAAACTGTTTTTT - TRBD1 TRBJ1-4 TRBV2
CASSPLLWFRGDTGELFF TGTGCCAGCAGCCCTTTGCTGTGGTTCAGGGGGGACACCGGGGAGCTGTTTTTT - - TRBJ2-2 TRBV7-9
CAWSVRGRGSAEAFF TGTGCCTGGAGTGTACGCGGCAGGGGGTCGGCTGAAGCTTTCTTT - TRBD1 TRBJ1-1 TRBV30
CSVRTGSNTGELFF TGCAGCGTCCGGACAGGGTCGAACACCGGGGAGCTGTTTTTT - TRBD1 TRBJ2-2 TRBV29-1
CASSQALSQPQHF TGCGCCAGCAGCCAAGCCCTCAGTCAGCCCCAGCATTTT - - TRBJ1-5 TRBV4-1
CASSPQGAEYNQPQHF TGTGCCAGCAGTCCACAGGGGGCCGAATACAATCAGCCCCAGCATTTT - TRBD1 TRBJ1-5 TRBV28
CASSDRGLGNTIYF TGTGCCAGCAGTGACAGGGGATTAGGAAACACCATATATTTT - - TRBJ1-3 TRBV25-1
CASSLVPGQGLTNYGYTF TGCGCCAGCAGCTTGGTCCCGGGACAGGGGCTTACTAACTATGGCTACACCTTC - TRBD1 TRBJ1-2 TRBV5-1
CATSRGTSGLGDEQFF TGTGCCACCAGCAGAGGTACTAGCGGGTTAGGGGATGAGCAGTTCTTC - TRBD2 TRBJ2-1 TRBV15
CASSLEGLAVSEQFF TGTGCCAGCAGCTTAGAGGGACTAGCAGTCAGTGAGCAGTTCTTC - TRBD2 TRBJ2-1 TRBV7-9
CASSSGNDRGTEAFF TGTGCCAGCAGCTCAGGAAATGATAGGGGGACTGAAGCTTTCTTT - - TRBJ1-1 TRBV7-6
CASSSGTGGYEQYF TGTGCCAGCAGCTCAGGGACAGGGGGTTACGAGCAGTACTTC - TRBD1 TRBJ2-7 TRBV7-8
CASSQDRRDQPQHF TGCGCCAGCAGCCAAGATCGGAGGGATCAGCCCCAGCATTTT - - TRBJ1-5 TRBV4-3
CASSLRLGQTRTEAFF TGCGCCAGCAGCCTGCGACTCGGACAAACGAGGACTGAAGCTTTCTTT - - TRBJ1-1 TRBV4-1
CASSAGGGTGTYGYTF TGTGCCAGCAGCGCCGGGGGGGGGACAGGGACCTATGGCTACACCTTC - TRBD1 TRBJ1-2 TRBV7-2
CASGQGENSPLHF TGTGCCAGCGGACAGGGGGAAAATTCACCCCTCCACTTT - TRBD1 TRBJ1-6 TRBV10-3
CASSRETQVETQYF TGTGCCAGCAGCCGAGAGACCCAGGTGGAGACCCAGTACTTC - - TRBJ2-5 TRBV5-4
CASSPLLAGDYNEQFF TGTGCCAGCTCACCTTTACTAGCGGGGGACTACAATGAGCAGTTCTTC - TRBD2 TRBJ2-1 TRBV18
CATSSRGEKLFF TGTGCCACCAGCTCCAGGGGTGAAAAACTGTTTTTT - - TRBJ1-4 TRBV15
CAWSAGEWSYGYTF TGTGCCTGGAGTGCCGGGGAGTGGAGTTATGGCTACACCTTC few - TRBJ1-2 TRBV30
CASSPSQGYLDEQYF TGTGCCAGCAGCCCCTCACAGGGATATTTAGACGAGCAGTACTTC - - TRBJ2-7 TRBV7-2
CAMDSNNEQFF TGTGCTATGGACAGCAACAATGAGCAGTTCTTC - - TRBJ2-1 TRBV7-9
CASSLEIGTSGSEQFF TGTGCCAGCAGCTTAGAGATCGGGACTAGCGGGAGTGAGCAGTTCTTC - TRBD2 TRBJ2-1 TRBV7-6
CASSLVPRGNYEQYF TGTGCCAGCAGCTTGGTGCCCAGGGGGAACTACGAGCAGTACTTC - TRBD1 TRBJ2-7 TRBV5-6
CASSLRAGGTKGYTF TGTGCCAGCAGCTTGAGGGCAGGGGGCACGAAAGGCTACACCTTC - TRBD1 TRBJ1-2 TRBV5-6
CASSLDSGGDNQPQHF TGTGCCAGCAGCTTAGATAGTGGAGGGGACAATCAGCCCCAGCATTTT - - TRBJ1-5 TRBV7-9
CASSLGDRGRGAGYTF TGTGCCAGCTCCCTGGGAGACAGGGGGCGAGGAGCGGGCTACACCTTC - TRBD1 TRBJ1-2 TRBV18
CASNNGGTGQPQHF TGCGCCAGCAATAACGGAGGCACGGGGCAGCCCCAGCATTTT - - TRBJ1-5 TRBV10-2
CASSLKLGRWETQYF TGTGCCAGCAGCTTAAAGCTGGGGAGGTGGGAGACCCAGTACTTC - - TRBJ2-5 TRBV7-9
CASSFRQGKDNEQFF TGTGCCAGCAGTTTTCGGCAGGGCAAAGACAATGAGCAGTTCTTC - - TRBJ2-1 TRBV27
CASSLGDRGLNEQFF TGCGCCAGCAGCTTGGGGGACAGGGGGCTCAATGAGCAGTTCTTC - TRBD1 TRBJ2-1 TRBV5-1
CASSPRGRSDTQYF TGTGCCAGCAGCCCGAGAGGGCGTTCGGATACGCAGTATTTT - - TRBJ2-3 TRBV7-2
CASSTSTSATNEKLFF TGTGCCAGCAGCACTTCGACAAGTGCAACTAATGAAAAACTGTTTTTT - - TRBJ1-4 TRBV7-8
CASSQRTGATKEKLFF TGTGCCAGCAGCCAGCGGACAGGGGCCACGAAGGAAAAACTGTTTTTT - TRBD1 TRBJ1-4 TRBV11-2
CASSFSGGASNEQFF TGTGCCAGCAGCTTTAGCGGGGGGGCGTCGAATGAGCAGTTCTTC - TRBD2 TRBJ2-1 TRBV7-6
CASSASGTASYEQYF TGTGCCAGCAGCGCGTCCGGGACAGCCTCCTACGAGCAGTACTTC once TRBD1 TRBJ2-7 TRBV7-2
CASSLKGRGVFAFF TGTGCCAGCAGCTTGAAGGGGAGGGGAGTGTTCGCTTTCTTT - - TRBJ1-1 TRBV5-4